Described below is a single T cell receptor beta chain sequence and its context. Its specificity is not known. A much larger clone sits a single nucleotide away, making a read error possible. The CDR3 runs to 12 residues. Trimming left V 5 bases short and J 7 bases short, with 10 bases between. The V gene's germline CDR1 is LNHNV and CDR2 YYDKDF (reference sequence). The source of the sample is a study of blood T cells in healthy people across ages. Study-level findings and limits: Strong correlation existed between TCR beta diversity and naive T cell percentage. Versus aged donors, long-lived donors had higher diversity and more naive CD4+ cells.

Using a J-beta primer mix together with a sample-barcoded 5' primer, a second PCR was run for roughly 7 to 12 cycles. TCRdb re-derived calls from the 5' RACE reads in MiXCR, one entry per CDR3 protein. Of hundreds of thousands of distinct CDR3 sequences listed, 25% to 35% are singletons. This TCR came from a woman at least 80 years old in good health. Source material: blood. This sequence joins TRBV15 and TRBJ2-3; no clear D. This chain's CDR3 is CATSLSANTQYF. The CDR3 DNA sequence: TGTGCCACCAGCTTGTCCGCGAATACGCAGTATTTT.